The clone carrying this T cell receptor (beta chain) was recorded only once. The entry originates in a study of T cell changes during pregnancy in multiple sclerosis. Germline V lookup: CDR1 SGHNT, CDR2 YENEEA. V trimming: 5 bases; J trimming: 4 bases; junction bases outside the gene matches: 6. There are 14 residues in the CDR3. Sequencing used immunoSEQ multiplex PCR; TCRdb keeps in-frame clones, though not all of them. The sample holds nearly 50,000 clones, around 94% seen once. The chain combines TRBV11-3 with TRBJ2-3, with 7 bases that match TRBD2. The specimen was CD4+ T cells from peripheral blood mononuclear cells, collected in the first trimester of pregnancy. This TCR was recovered from a female donor with multiple sclerosis, enrolled in a pregnancy study. The CDR3 sequence: CASSASGVSDTQYF. Here the CDR3 DNA reads TGTGCCAGCAGCGCGAGCGGGGTGTCAGATACGCAGTATTTT. Filled out from reference TRBV11-3 and TRBJ2-3, the complete variable domain reads EAGVVQSPRYKIIEKKQPVAFWCNPISGHNTLYWYLQNLGQGPELLIRYENEEAVDDSQLPKDRFSAERLKGVDSTLKIQPAELGDSAVYLCASSASGVSDTQYFGPGTRLTVL.